What follows are 18 T cell receptor beta chains derived from one specimen sequenced in a study of blood T cell repertoires in COVID-19. Measured with immunoSEQ multiplex PCR; TCRdb has only the in-frame clones, and not every one. The top ten hold about 10% of the sample, which has fewer than 300,000 clones, approximately 86% seen once. The sample taken for sequencing was peripheral blood. These receptors were obtained from a man aged 40-55 years who had recovered from COVID-19.

The V and J genes are TRBV18 and TRBJ2-7; possible D gene TRBD1, 6 bases. The germline V gene encodes CDR1 KGHSH and CDR2 LQKENI. The CDR3 has 16 residues. Between the trimmed V and J ends, which lost 4 bases and 0 bases, there was a span of 16 bases. CDR3 coding DNA: TGTGCCAGCTCACACGAGGTTCCGGACAGCTCCTACGAGCAGTACTTC. Translated, it gives CASSHEVPDSSYEQYF. Full variable domain (outside the CDR3, taken from reference TRBV18 and TRBJ2-7): NAGVMQNPRHLVRRRGQEARLRCSPMKGHSHVYWYRQLPEEGLKFMVYLQKENIIDESGMPKERFSAEFPKEGPSILRIQQVVRGDSAAYFCASSHEVPDSSYEQYFGPGTRLTVT.

The genes are TRBV5-4 and TRBJ2-1, with 11 bases matching TRBD2. The CDR3 sequence is 18 residues long. Germline-derived CDR1 and CDR2 are SGHNT and YYREEE (reference sequence). The V and J ends lost 6 bases and 0 bases, in that order; junction bases with no gene match: 11. The CDR3 sequence is CASTPGLAEVSSYNEQFF. The CDR3 DNA sequence: TGTGCCAGCACCCCGGGACTAGCGGAGGTGAGCTCCTACAATGAGCAGTTCTTC. Full variable domain (rest looked up from reference TRBV5-4 and TRBJ2-1): ETGVTQSPTHLIKTRGQQVTLRCSSQSGHNTVSWYQQALGQGPQFIFQYYREEENGRGNFPPRFSGLQFPNYSSELNVNALELDDSALYLCASTPGLAEVSSYNEQFFGPGTRLTVL.

This chain links TRBV6-2 or TRBV6-3 with TRBJ2-1, with 10 nucleotides matching TRBD2. Germline V gene data show CDR1 as MNHEY and CDR2 as SVGEGT. CDR3 length: 16 amino acids. J lost 8 bases, V lost 3 bases, and 10 bases had no gene match. The CDR3 here is CASSYGMASGSDEQFF. The CDR3 coding sequence is TGTGCCAGCAGTTATGGTATGGCTAGCGGGAGTGATGAGCAGTTCTTC.

This chain uses TRBV6-2 or TRBV6-3 with TRBJ2-1, with 15 bases matching TRBD2. V lost 5 bases to trimming and J lost 8 bases; unmatched junction nucleotides: 10. CDR1 is MNHEY, CDR2 SVGEGT, per germline. The CDR3 totals 17 residues. CDR3 nucleotides: TGTGCCAGCAGTGCCGGGACTAGCGGGGGGCCTTCGGATGAGCAGTTCTTC. It specifies CASSAGTSGGPSDEQFF.

The chain employs TRBV9 and TRBJ2-1; 11 bases fit TRBD1. Trimming at V came to 3 bases and at J to 6 bases, leaving 11 bases not matched to a gene. The V gene's germline CDR1 is SGDLS and CDR2 YYNGEE. This CDR3 has 17 amino acids. In nucleotides, the CDR3 is TGTGCCAGCAGCGACACGAAGATAGGGACAGGGGGCAATGAGCAGTTCTTC. Residues: CASSDTKIGTGGNEQFF. The variable domain in full, completed from reference TRBV9 and TRBJ2-1, reads DSGVTQTPKHLITATGQRVTLRCSPRSGDLSVYWYQQSLDQGLQFLIQYYNGEERAKGNILERFSAQQFPDLHSELNLSSLELGDSALYFCASSDTKIGTGGNEQFFGPGTRLTVL.

This chain joins TRBV6-4 and TRBJ2-1; 8 bases are a match to TRBD1. Germline V gene data show CDR1 as MRHNA and CDR2 as SNTAGT. V shed 2 bases, J shed 6 bases, and the junction held 6 bases outside the gene matches. The CDR3 is made up of 15 amino acids. CDR3 loop: CASSDRQGLINEQFF. The CDR3, as DNA: TGTGCCAGCAGTGACAGACAGGGGCTCATCAATGAGCAGTTCTTC.

The gene calls are TRBV6-6 and TRBJ2-5, with a weak D call TRBD1 (6 bases). The CDR3 sequence is 15 residues long. Germline assignment: CDR1 MNHNY and CDR2 SVGAGI (reference sequence). V lost 6 bases and J 5 bases, leaving 19 bases between the germline ends. The CDR3: CASRRQVSGWETQYF. As DNA, the CDR3 is TGTGCCAGCAGGCGACAGGTTTCTGGATGGGAGACCCAGTACTTC.

The chain carries TRBV5-4 and TRBJ2-1; TRBD2 agrees at 7 bases. The junction had 7 bases not matched to a gene; V was cut back by 0 bases and J by 4 bases. CDR1 and CDR2 from the germline V gene are SGHNT and YYREEE (reference sequence). CDR3 length: 16 amino acids. CDR3 DNA sequence: TGTGCCAGCAGCTTGGGGGCTAGCGGCTATTACAATGAGCAGTTCTTC. Encoded protein: CASSLGASGYYNEQFF.

The V and J genes are TRBV29-1 and TRBJ2-7; TRBD1 agrees at 10 bases. The CDR3 has 13 amino acids. Germline V gene sequence: CDR1 SQVTM, CDR2 ANQGSEA. Trimming cost V 7 bases and J 0 bases; bases outside gene matches: 3. DNA for the CDR3: TGCAGCGCCGGACAGGGGGTCTCCTACGAGCAGTACTTC. Its translation: CSAGQGVSYEQYF.

This chain uses TRBV9 with TRBJ2-7; unclear D gene. Trimming took off 3 bases at V and 1 base at J, with 11 bases between the two ends. There are 14 residues in the CDR3. Germline V gene lookup returns CDR1 SGDLS and CDR2 YYNGEE. The CDR3 region is CASSAAANSYEQYF. The CDR3 DNA sequence: TGTGCCAGCAGCGCCGCGGCCAATTCCTACGAGCAGTACTTC.

The V call is TRBV27, the J call TRBJ2-3; possible D gene TRBD1, 5 bases. V lost 5 bases to trimming and J lost 2 bases, with 20 bases between them. This CDR3 region has 17 residues. CDR1 is MNHEY and CDR2 is SMNVEV in the germline V gene (reference sequence). DNA of the CDR3: TGTGCCAGCAGTACCGCTCCCGGACACGGTTACACAGATACGCAGTATTTT. Protein product: CASSTAPGHGYTDTQYF.

This chain links TRBV12-5 with TRBJ2-7; D is uncertain. Germline loops: CDR1 LGHNT, CDR2 FRNRAP. V was pared by 3 bases and J by 4 bases, with 7 bases between. The CDR3 loop spans 12 amino acids. CDR3 protein: CASGFDGYEQYF. The CDR3 region has the DNA TGTGCTAGTGGTTTCGACGGGTACGAGCAGTACTTC.

V usage is TRBV7-9 and J usage is TRBJ1-2; a possible D gene is TRBD1 (6 bases). Per the germline V gene, CDR1 is SEHNR and CDR2 is FQNEAQ (reference sequence). The CDR3 is 16 residues long. The V and J ends lost 10 bases and 0 bases respectively, with 21 bases between them. CDR3 DNA sequence: TGTGCCACCTACGACAGGCCGGATTCTTCTAACTATGGCTACACCTTC. Protein: CATYDRPDSSNYGYTF.

This clone occurred once. J is TRBJ2-7 and V is TRBV7-8; 7 positions agree with TRBD1. Per the germline V gene, CDR1 is SGHVS and CDR2 is FQNEAQ. J gave up 2 bases and V 2 bases, and 6 bases lay outside the gene matches. This CDR3 spans 15 amino acids. The CDR3 DNA sequence: TGTGCCAGCAGCTTAAGGGGGCTCCCAACCTACGAGCAGTACTTC. This codes for CASSLRGLPTYEQYF.

This clone turned up a few times. The J gene is TRBJ2-7, the V gene TRBV23-1, with TRBD1 as a possible D gene (6 bases). TRBV23-1 is flagged as an ORF with uncertain function. The CDR3 runs to 15 residues. V lost 4 bases to trimming and J lost 1 base, with 14 bases between them. The CDR3 region is CASSLPDRRSYEQYF. The CDR3 nucleotides read TGCGCCAGCAGTCTCCCTGACAGGAGGTCCTACGAGCAGTACTTC.

The chain has TRBV14 and TRBJ2-4; 9 nucleotides agree with TRBD2. Losses at the gene ends were 4 bases for V and 9 bases for J; bases not matched to a gene: 10. The germline V gene has CDR1 SGHDN and CDR2 FVKESK. The CDR3 is 15 residues long. The CDR3 DNA sequence: TGTGCCAGCAGCCGCCCGGCGGGAGGGCAGGGCATTCAGTACTTC. It specifies CASSRPAGGQGIQYF.

This clone turned up a few times. The rearrangement joins TRBV7-9 to TRBJ2-1, with D hard to call. The CDR3 has 11 amino acids. Germline V lookup: CDR1 SEHNR, CDR2 FQNEAQ (reference sequence). Trimming removed 3 bases from V and 6 bases from J, with 3 bases in between. CDR3 residues: CASSFSNEQFF. The CDR3 DNA sequence: TGTGCCAGCAGCTTTAGCAATGAGCAGTTCTTC. The complete variable domain, with remaining parts taken from reference TRBV7-9 and TRBJ2-1, reads DTGVSQNPRHKITKRGQNVTFRCDPISEHNRLYWYRQTLGQGPEFLTYFQNEAQLEKSRLLSDRFSAERPKGSFSTLEIQRTEQGDSAMYLCASSFSNEQFFGPGTRLTVL.

This chain connects TRBV6-5 to TRBJ2-7; tentative D call: TRBD2 (6 bases). CDR3 length: 14 amino acids. The germline gives CDR1 MNHEY, CDR2 SVGAGI. Trimming cost V 5 bases and J 4 bases, with 15 bases left between them. The CDR3 DNA sequence: TGTGCCAGCAGTAACCGGGACTGGACGTACGAGCAGTACTTC. It yields the protein CASSNRDWTYEQYF.